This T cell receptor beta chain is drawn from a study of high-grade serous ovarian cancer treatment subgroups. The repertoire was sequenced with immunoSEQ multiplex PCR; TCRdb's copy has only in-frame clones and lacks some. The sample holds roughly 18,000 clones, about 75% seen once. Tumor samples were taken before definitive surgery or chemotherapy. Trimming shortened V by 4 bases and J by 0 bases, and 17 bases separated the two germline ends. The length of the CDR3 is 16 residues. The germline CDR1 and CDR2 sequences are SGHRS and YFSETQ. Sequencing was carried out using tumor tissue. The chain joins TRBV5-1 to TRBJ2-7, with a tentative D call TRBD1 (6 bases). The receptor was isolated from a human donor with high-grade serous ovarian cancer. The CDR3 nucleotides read TGCGCCAGCAGCCGGGATGGACAGATTATCTCCTACGAGCAGTACTTC. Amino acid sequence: CASSRDGQIISYEQYF.